These T cell receptor beta chains were read from a single sample in a study of post-analysis software for immune sequencing data. TCRdb re-called the PCR reads with MiXCR, one entry per CDR3 protein. The sample holds 750,000 to 900,000 distinct CDR3 sequences; more than 45% are singletons and the top ten take around 4.7%. Sequenced: blood. The receptors here all came from a girl aged 10 to 17 with multiple sclerosis. CDR3s include the opening cysteine and the closing phenylalanine or tryptophan. Fields, in order: J gene, V gene, CDR3 protein.

J gene: TRBJ2-3
V gene: TRBV20-1
CDR3 protein: CSARISGSADTQYF

J gene: TRBJ2-1
V gene: TRBV5-5
CDR3 protein: CASSSGIMGEQFF

J gene: TRBJ1-1
V gene: TRBV6-1
CDR3 protein: CALWSPNTEAFF

J gene: TRBJ2-1
V gene: TRBV9
CDR3 protein: CASSVAGDHNEQFF

J gene: NA
V gene: TRBV5-1
CDR3 protein: CASSPKSISGRFYEQYF

J gene: TRBJ2-4
V gene: TRBV24-1
CDR3 protein: CATSALAKNIQYF

J gene: TRBJ1-2
V gene: TRBV20-1
CDR3 protein: CSPRQGVLVDGYTF

J gene: TRBJ2-7
V gene: TRBV20-1
CDR3 protein: CSANPGGPGVNEQYF

J gene: TRBJ2-5
V gene: TRBV6-5
CDR3 protein: CASSYSAQETQYF

J gene: TRBJ2-6
V gene: TRBV25-1
CDR3 protein: CASSEMGGTPSGANVLTF

J gene: TRBJ2-1
V gene: TRBV24-1
CDR3 protein: CATRRTELGEQFF

J gene: TRBJ2-1
V gene: TRBV24-1
CDR3 protein: CATSDSGVVSYNEQFF

J gene: TRBJ2-7
V gene: TRBV7-9
CDR3 protein: CASSLLSEGYYEQYF

J gene: TRBJ2-1
V gene: TRBV7-2
CDR3 protein: CASSLYGEGSVYNEQFF

J gene: TRBJ2-1
V gene: TRBV20-1
CDR3 protein: CSAREAGGNYNEQFF

J gene: TRBJ1-6
V gene: TRBV11-2
CDR3 protein: CASSPYRGGDSPLHF

J gene: NA
V gene: TRBV9
CDR3 protein: CASSVDGWEGYEQYF

J gene: TRBJ2-7
V gene: TRBV29-1
CDR3 protein: CSVVTGGHYEQYF

J gene: NA
V gene: TRBV4-1
CDR3 protein: CASAAGYEQYF

J gene: TRBJ2-7
V gene: TRBV6-5
CDR3 protein: CASSYRPGAQYF